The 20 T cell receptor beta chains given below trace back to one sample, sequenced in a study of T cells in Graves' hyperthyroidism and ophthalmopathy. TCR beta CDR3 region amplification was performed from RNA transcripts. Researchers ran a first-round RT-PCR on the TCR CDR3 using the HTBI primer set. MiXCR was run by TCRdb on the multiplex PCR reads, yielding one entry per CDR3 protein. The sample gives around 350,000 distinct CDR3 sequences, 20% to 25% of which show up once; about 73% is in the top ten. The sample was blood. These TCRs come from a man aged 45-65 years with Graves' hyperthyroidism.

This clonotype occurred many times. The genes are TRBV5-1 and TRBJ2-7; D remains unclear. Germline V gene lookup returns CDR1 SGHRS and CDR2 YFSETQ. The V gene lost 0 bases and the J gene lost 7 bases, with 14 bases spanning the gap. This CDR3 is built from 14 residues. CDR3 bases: TGCGCCAGCAGCTTGGGCAACAATCAAGCGGAGCAGTACTTC. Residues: CASSLGNNQAEQYF.

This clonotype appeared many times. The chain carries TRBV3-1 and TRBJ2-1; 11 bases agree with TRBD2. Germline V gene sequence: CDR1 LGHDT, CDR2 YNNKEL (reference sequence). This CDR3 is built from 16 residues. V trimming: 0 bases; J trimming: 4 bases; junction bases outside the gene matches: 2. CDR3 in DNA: TGTGCCAGCAGCCAAGATCCTAGCGGGAGGTACAATGAGCAGTTCTTC. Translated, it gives CASSQDPSGRYNEQFF.

Here the CDR3 DNA reads TGTGCCAGCAGCTTTACGGGGGGGCATGGCTACACCTTC. Its translation: CASSFTGGHGYTF. This chain links TRBV11-2 with TRBJ1-2; possibly TRBD1 for D (6 bases). Trimming took 3 bases from V and 6 from J, leaving 11 bases between them. The CDR3 extends over 13 amino acids. From germline, CDR1 is SGHAT and CDR2 FQNNGV.

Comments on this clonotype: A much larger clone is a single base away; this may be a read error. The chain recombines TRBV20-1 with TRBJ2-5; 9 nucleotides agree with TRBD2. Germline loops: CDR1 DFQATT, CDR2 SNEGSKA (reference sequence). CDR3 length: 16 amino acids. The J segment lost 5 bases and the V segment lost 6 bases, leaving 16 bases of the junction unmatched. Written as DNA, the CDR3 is TGCAGTGCCAGCGGGTCTAGCGGGATTGTCGAGGAGACCCAGTACTTC. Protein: CSASGSSGIVEETQYF.

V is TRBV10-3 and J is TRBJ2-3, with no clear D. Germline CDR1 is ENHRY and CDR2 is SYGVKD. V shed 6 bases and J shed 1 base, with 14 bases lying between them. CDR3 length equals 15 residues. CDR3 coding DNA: TGTGCCATCAGAGAAAGCCTAGACCGCACAGATACGCAGTATTTT. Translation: CAIRESLDRTDTQYF.

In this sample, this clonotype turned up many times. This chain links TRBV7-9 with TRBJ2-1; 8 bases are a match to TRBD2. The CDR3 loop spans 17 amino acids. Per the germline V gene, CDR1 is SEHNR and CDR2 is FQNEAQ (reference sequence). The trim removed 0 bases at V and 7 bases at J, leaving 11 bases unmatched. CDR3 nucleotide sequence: TGTGCCAGCAGCTTAGCACCGGCGGCGGGAGGTCTGAATGAGCAGTTCTTC. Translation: CASSLAPAAGGLNEQFF.

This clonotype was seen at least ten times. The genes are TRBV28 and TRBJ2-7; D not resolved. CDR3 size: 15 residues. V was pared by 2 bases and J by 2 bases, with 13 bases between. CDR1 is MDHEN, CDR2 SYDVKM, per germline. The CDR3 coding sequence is TGTGCCAGCAGTTTAGCCCTGAGGTACCCCTACGAGCAGTACTTC. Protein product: CASSLALRYPYEQYF.

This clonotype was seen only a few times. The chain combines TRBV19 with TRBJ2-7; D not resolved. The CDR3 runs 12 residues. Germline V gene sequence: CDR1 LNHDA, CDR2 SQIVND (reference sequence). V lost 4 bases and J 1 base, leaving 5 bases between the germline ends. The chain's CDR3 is CASSKGSYEQYF. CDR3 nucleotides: TGTGCCAGTAGTAAAGGGTCCTACGAGCAGTACTTC.

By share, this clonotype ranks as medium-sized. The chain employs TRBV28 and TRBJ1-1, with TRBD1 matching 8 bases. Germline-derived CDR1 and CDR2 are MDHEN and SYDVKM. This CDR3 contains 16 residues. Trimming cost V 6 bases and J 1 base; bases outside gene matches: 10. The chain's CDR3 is CASSRGVGQGNTEAFF. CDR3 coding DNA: TGTGCCAGCAGCCGAGGGGTCGGACAGGGGAACACTGAAGCTTTCTTT.

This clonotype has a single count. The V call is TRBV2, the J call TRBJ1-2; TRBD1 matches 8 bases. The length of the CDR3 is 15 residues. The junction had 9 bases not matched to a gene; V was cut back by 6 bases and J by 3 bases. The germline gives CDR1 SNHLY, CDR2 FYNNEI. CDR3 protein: CASSSSTGEDYGYTF. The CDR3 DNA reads TGTGCCAGCAGCTCCTCGACAGGGGAGGACTATGGCTACACCTTC.

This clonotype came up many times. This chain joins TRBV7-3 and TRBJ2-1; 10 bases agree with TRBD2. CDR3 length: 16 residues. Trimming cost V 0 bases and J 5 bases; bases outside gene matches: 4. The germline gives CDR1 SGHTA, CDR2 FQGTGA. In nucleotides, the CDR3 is TGTGCCAGCAGCTTAACGTTTACTAGCGGGAACAATGAGCAGTTCTTC. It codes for CASSLTFTSGNNEQFF. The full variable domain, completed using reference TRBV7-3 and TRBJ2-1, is GAGVSQTPSNKVTEKGKYVELRCDPISGHTALYWYRQSLGQGPEFLIYFQGTGAADDSGLPNDRFFAVRPEGSVSTLKIQRTERGDSAVYLCASSLTFTSGNNEQFFGPGTRLTVL.

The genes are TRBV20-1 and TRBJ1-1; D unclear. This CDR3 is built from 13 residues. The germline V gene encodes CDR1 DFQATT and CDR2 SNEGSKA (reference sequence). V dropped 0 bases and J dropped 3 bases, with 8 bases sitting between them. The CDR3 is CSARDISDTEAFF. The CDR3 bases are TGCAGTGCTAGAGATATCTCGGACACTGAAGCTTTCTTT.

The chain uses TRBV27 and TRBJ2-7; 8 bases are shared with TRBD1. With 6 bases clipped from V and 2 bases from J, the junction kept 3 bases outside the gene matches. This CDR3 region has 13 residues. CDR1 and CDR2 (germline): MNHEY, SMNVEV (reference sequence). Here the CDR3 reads CASRGDRTYEQYF. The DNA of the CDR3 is TGTGCCAGCAGGGGGGACAGGACCTACGAGCAGTACTTC.

The CDR3 is CASSLGVGPNTEAFF. In DNA form, the CDR3 reads TGTGCCAGCAGCCTTGGGGTGGGGCCGAACACTGAAGCTTTCTTT. The chain couples TRBV7-9 to TRBJ1-1; tentatively, D is TRBD1 (5 bases). The germline V and J ends were trimmed by 5 bases and 1 base, with 14 bases remaining between them. The CDR3 totals 15 residues. Germline CDR1 SEHNR, CDR2 FQNEAQ (reference sequence).

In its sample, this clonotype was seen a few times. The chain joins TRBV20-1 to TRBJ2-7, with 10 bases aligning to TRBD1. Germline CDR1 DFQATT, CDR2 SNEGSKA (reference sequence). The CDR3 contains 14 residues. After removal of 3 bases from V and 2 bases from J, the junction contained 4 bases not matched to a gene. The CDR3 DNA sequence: TGCAGTGCTAGCAGGGGACAGGGGACCTACGAGCAGTACTTC. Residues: CSASRGQGTYEQYF.

This CDR3 reads CASTLSGANVLTF. Here the CDR3 DNA reads TGTGCCAGCACCCTCTCTGGGGCCAACGTCCTGACTTTC. V gene TRBV28 combines with J gene TRBJ2-6; D is uncertain. The V and J ends lost 7 bases and 0 bases respectively, with 4 bases between them. The CDR3 loop spans 13 amino acids. Germline lookup yields CDR1 MDHEN and CDR2 SYDVKM.

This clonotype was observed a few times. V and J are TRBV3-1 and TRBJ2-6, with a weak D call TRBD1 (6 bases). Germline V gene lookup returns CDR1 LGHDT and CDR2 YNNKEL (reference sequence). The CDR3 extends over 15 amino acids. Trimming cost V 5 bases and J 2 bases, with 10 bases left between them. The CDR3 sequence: CASSNHRAGANVLTF. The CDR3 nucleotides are TGTGCCAGCAGCAACCACAGGGCTGGGGCCAACGTCCTGACTTTC.

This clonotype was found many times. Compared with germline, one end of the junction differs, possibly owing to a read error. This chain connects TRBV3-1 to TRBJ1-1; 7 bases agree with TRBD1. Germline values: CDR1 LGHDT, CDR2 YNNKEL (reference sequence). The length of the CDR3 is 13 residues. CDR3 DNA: TGTGCCAGCAGCCAAGGACAGGGAGGGAACGGTGTCTTT. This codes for CASSQGQGGNGVF.

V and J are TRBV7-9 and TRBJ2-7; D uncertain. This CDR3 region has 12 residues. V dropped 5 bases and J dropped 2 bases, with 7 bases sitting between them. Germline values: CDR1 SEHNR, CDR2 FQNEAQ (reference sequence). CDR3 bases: TGTGCCAGCAGCCCCCGTACCTACGAGCAGTACTTC. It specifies CASSPRTYEQYF.

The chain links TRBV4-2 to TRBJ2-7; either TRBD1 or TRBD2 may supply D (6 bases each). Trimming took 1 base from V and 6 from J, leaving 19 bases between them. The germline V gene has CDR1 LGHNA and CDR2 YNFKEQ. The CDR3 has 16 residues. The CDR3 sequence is CASSQAGGGTPGEQYF. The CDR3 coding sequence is TGTGCCAGCAGCCAAGCCGGGGGCGGGACCCCCGGCGAGCAGTACTTC.